This entry describes one TCR beta chain. These data belong to a study of blood T cells in healthy people across ages. The use of a sample-barcoded 5' primer and a J-beta primer mix characterized a second PCR of 7 to 11 cycles. Researchers report that a template-switch adaptor with 12 random nucleotides tagged each cDNA molecule. Each CDR3 protein is one row after TCRdb ran MiXCR on the 5' RACE reads. The sample has 1,800,000 or so distinct CDR3 sequences, more than 35% seen once; the top ten hold under 25%. This clonotype originated in a human donor in good health. Source material: blood.

The DNA of the CDR3 is TGTGCCAGCAGCCGACCGACAGGGTTGACAGATACGCAGTATTTT. Translation: CASSRPTGLTDTQYF. The V and J genes are TRBV4-2 and TRBJ2-3, with 7 positions matching TRBD1. The V and J ends lost 4 bases and 3 bases, in that order; junction bases with no gene match: 7. The CDR3 contains 15 residues. Per germline, CDR1 LGHNA and CDR2 YNFKEQ.